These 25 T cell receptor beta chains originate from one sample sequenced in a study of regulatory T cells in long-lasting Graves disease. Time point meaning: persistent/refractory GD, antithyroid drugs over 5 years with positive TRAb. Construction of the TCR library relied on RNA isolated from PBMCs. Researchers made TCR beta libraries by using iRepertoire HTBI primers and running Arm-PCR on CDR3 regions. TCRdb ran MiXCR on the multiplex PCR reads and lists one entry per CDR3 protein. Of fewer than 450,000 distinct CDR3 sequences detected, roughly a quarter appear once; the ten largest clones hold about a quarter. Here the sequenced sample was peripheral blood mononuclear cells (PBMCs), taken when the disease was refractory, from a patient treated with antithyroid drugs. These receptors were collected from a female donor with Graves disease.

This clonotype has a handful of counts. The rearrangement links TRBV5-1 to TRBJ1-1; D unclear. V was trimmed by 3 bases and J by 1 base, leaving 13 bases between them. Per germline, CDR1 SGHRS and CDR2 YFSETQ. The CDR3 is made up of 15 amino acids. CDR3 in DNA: TGCGCCAGCAGCTGTCGACGGCAAAGGAACACTGAAGCTTTCTTT. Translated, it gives CASSCRRQRNTEAFF.

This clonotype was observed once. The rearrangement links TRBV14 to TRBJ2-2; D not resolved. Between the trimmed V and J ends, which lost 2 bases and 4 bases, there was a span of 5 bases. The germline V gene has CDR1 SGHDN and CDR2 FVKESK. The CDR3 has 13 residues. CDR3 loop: CASSQITTGELFF. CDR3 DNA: TGTGCCAGCAGCCAAATCACCACCGGGGAGCTGTTTTTT. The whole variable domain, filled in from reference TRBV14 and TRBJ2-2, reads EAGVTQFPSHSVIEKGQTVTLRCDPISGHDNLYWYRRVMGKEIKFLLHFVKESKQDESGMPNNRFLAERTGGTYSTLKVQPAELEDSGVYFCASSQITTGELFFGEGSRLTVL.

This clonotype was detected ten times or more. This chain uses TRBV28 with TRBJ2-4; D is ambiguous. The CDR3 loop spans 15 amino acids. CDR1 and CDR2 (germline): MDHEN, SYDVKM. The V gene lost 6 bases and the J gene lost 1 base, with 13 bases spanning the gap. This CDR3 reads CASSSPLSAKNIQYF. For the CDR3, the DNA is TGTGCCAGCAGCTCCCCCCTTAGCGCCAAAAACATTCAGTACTTC. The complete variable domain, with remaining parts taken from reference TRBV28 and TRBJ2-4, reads DVKVTQSSRYLVKRTGEKVFLECVQDMDHENMFWYRQDPGLGLRLIYFSYDVKMKEKGDIPEGYSVSREKKERFSLILESASTNQTSMYLCASSSPLSAKNIQYFGAGTRLSVL.

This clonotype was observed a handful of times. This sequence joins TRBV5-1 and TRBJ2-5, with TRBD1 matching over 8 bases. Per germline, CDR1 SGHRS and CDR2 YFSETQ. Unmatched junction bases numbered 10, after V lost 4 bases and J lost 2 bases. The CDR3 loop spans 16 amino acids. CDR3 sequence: CASSVRLTGGQETQYF. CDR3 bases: TGCGCCAGCAGCGTTCGACTTACAGGGGGTCAAGAGACCCAGTACTTC.

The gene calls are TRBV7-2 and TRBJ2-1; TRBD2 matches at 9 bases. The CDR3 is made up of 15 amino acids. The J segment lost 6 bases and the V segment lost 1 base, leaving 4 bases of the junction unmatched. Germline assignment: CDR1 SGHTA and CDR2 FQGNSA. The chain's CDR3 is CASSLGRGRANEQFF. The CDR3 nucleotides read TGTGCCAGCAGCTTAGGACGCGGGAGGGCCAATGAGCAGTTCTTC.

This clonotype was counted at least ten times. For the CDR3, the DNA is TGTGCCAGCAGTTTGGGGGGGGCGCAAAATGAAAAACTGTTTTTT. Encoded protein: CASSLGGAQNEKLFF. The V and J genes are TRBV28 and TRBJ1-4; D might be TRBD1 (6 bases). Deletions cut 3 bases from V and 5 bases from J, with 13 bases between. The CDR3 is 15 amino acids. CDR1 MDHEN and CDR2 SYDVKM come from the germline V gene.

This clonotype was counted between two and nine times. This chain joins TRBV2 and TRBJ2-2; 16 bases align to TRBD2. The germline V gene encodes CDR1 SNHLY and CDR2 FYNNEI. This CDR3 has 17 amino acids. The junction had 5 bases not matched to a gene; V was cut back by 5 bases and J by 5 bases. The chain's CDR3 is CASSRGGLAGGTGELFF. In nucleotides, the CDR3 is TGTGCCAGCAGTCGTGGGGGACTAGCGGGAGGGACCGGGGAGCTGTTTTTT.

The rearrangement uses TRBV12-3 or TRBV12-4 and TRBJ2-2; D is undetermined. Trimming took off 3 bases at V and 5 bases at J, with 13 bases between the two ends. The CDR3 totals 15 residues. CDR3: CASSFFRSPTGELFF. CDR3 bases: TGTGCCAGCAGTTTCTTCCGGTCGCCTACCGGGGAGCTGTTTTTT.

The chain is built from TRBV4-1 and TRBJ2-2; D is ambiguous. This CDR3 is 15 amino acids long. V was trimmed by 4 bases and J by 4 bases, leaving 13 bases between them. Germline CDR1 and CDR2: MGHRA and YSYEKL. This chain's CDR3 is CASSLFDTSTGELFF. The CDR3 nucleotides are TGCGCCAGCAGCCTCTTTGACACAAGCACCGGGGAGCTGTTTTTT.

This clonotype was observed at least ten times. CDR3 DNA sequence: TGTGCCAGTACTAAGACCTCCCGAAACTATGGCTACACCTTC. Residues: CASTKTSRNYGYTF. The chain uses TRBV19 and TRBJ1-2; no firm D call. V was trimmed by 7 bases and J by 2 bases, leaving 14 bases between them. The CDR3 contains 14 residues. Per germline, CDR1 LNHDA and CDR2 SQIVND (reference sequence).

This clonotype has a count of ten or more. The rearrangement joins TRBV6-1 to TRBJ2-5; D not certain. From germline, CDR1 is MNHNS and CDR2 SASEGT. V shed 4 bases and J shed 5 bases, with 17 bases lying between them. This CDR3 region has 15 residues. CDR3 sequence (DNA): TGTGCCAGCAGTGTGAGTCGACTTCCGAGGGAGACCCAGTACTTC. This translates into CASSVSRLPRETQYF.

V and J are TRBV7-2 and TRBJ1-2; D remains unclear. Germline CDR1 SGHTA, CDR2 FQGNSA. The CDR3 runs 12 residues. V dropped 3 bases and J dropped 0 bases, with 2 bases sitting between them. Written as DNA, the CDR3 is TGTGCCAGCAGCTTCTCTAACTATGGCTACACCTTC. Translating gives CASSFSNYGYTF.

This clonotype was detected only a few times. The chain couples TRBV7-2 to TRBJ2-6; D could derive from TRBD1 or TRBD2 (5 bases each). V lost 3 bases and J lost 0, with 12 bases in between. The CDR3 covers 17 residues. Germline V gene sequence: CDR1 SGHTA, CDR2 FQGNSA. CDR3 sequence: CASSLGRSHSGANVLTF. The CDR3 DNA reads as TGTGCCAGCAGCTTGGGACGGAGCCACTCTGGGGCCAACGTCCTGACTTTC.

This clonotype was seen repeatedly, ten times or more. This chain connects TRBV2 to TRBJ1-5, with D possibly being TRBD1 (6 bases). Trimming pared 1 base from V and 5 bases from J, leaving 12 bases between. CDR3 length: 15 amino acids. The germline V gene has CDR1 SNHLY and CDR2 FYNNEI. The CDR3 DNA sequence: TGTGCCAGCAGTGAAGGGCAGGGGCACCATCAGCCCCAGCATTTT. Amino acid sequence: CASSEGQGHHQPQHF.

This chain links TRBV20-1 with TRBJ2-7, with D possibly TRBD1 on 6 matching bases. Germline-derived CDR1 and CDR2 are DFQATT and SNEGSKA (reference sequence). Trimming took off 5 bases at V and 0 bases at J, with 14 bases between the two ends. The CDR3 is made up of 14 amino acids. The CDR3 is CSALQGWSSYEQYF. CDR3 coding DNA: TGCAGTGCTTTACAGGGATGGAGCTCCTACGAGCAGTACTTC.

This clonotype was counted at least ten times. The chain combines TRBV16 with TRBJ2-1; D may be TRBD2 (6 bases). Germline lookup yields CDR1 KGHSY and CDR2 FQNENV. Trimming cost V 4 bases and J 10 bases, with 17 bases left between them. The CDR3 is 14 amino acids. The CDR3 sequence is CASSPAGGSQEQFF. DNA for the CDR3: TGTGCCAGCAGCCCAGCCGGGGGTAGCCAGGAGCAGTTCTTC.

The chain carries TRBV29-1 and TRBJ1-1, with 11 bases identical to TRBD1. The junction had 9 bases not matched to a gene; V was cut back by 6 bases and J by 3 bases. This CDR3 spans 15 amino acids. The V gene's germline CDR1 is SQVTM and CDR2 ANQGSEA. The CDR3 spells CSVPGQGALYTEAFF. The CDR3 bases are TGCAGCGTCCCCGGACAGGGGGCGTTGTACACTGAAGCTTTCTTT.

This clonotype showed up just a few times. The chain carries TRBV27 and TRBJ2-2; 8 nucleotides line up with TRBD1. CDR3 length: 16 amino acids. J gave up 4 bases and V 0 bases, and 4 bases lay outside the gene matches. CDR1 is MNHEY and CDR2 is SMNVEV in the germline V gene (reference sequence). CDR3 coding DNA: TGTGCCAGCAGTTTATCGAAGACAGGGGCCACCGGGGAGCTGTTTTTT. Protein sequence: CASSLSKTGATGELFF.

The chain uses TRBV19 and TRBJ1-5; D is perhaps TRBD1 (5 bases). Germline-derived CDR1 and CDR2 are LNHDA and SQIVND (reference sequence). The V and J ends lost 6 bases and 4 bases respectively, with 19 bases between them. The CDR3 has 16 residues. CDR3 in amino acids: CASSPARVFGNQPQHF. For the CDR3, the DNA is TGTGCCAGTAGCCCCGCCAGGGTGTTCGGTAATCAGCCCCAGCATTTT.

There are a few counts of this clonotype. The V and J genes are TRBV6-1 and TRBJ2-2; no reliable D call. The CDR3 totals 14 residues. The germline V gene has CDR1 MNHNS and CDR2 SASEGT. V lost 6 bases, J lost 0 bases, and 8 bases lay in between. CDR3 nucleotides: TGTGCCAGCAGGACCCACGCGAACACCGGGGAGCTGTTTTTT. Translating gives CASRTHANTGELFF.

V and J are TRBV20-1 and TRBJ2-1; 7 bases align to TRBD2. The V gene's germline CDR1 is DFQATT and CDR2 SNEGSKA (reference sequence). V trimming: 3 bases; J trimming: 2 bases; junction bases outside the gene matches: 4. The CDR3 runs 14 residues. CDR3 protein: CSARGGKAYNEQFF. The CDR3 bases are TGCAGTGCTAGGGGGGGGAAGGCCTACAATGAGCAGTTCTTC.

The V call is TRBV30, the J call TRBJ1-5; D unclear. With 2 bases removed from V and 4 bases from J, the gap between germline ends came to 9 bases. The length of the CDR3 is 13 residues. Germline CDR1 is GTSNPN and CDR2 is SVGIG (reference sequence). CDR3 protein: CAWSKWVNQPQHF. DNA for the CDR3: TGTGCCTGGAGTAAATGGGTAAATCAGCCCCAGCATTTT.

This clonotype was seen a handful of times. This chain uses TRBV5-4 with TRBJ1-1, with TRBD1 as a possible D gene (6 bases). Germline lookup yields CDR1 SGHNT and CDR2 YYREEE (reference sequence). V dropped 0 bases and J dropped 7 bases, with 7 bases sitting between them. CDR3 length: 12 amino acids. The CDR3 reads CASSLEGVEAFF. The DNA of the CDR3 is TGTGCCAGCAGCTTGGAGGGGGTTGAAGCTTTCTTT.

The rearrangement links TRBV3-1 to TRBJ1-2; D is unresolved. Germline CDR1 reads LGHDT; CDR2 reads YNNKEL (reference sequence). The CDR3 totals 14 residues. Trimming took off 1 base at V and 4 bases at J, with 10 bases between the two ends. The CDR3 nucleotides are TGTGCCAGCAGCCAAGGAGCACATACCTATGGCTACACCTTC. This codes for CASSQGAHTYGYTF. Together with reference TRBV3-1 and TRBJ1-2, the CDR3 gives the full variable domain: DTAVSQTPKYLVTQMGNDKSIKCEQNLGHDTMYWYKQDSKKFLKIMFSYNNKELIINETVPNRFSPKSPDKAHLNLHINSLELGDSAVYFCASSQGAHTYGYTFGSGTRLTVV.

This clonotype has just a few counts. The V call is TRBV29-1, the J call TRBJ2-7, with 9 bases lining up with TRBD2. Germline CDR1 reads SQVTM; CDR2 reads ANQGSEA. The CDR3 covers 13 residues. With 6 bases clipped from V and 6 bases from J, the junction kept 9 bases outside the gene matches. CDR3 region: CSVNLAGSAEQYF. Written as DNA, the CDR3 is TGCAGCGTGAACCTAGCGGGAAGCGCCGAGCAGTACTTC.